This passage covers 16 T cell receptor beta chains from one sample sequenced in a study of cytomegalovirus exposure and HLA in healthy donors. The PCR ran on 60 Vbeta and 13 Jbeta primers. The protocol was immunoSEQ multiplex PCR, while the TCRdb copy is restricted to in-frame clones and leaves out a portion. The sample includes just over 150,000 clones, around 84% of them seen just once. Sequencing used PBMCs. The receptor source for this set is a man younger than 35 in good health and CMV-seronegative.

The gene calls are TRBV5-1 and TRBJ1-5; 7 bases match TRBD1. With 0 bases clipped from V and 4 bases from J, the junction kept 7 bases outside the gene matches. Germline V gene lookup returns CDR1 SGHRS and CDR2 YFSETQ. CDR3 length: 16 residues. For the CDR3, the DNA is TGCGCCAGCAGCTTGGTCGACAGGGAAGCAAATCAGCCCCAGCATTTT. Translated, it gives CASSLVDREANQPQHF.

The genes are TRBV28 and TRBJ1-1, with D perhaps matching TRBD1 (5 bases). Germline V gene data show CDR1 as MDHEN and CDR2 as SYDVKM. There are 14 residues in the CDR3. The V and J ends lost 2 bases and 3 bases respectively, with 10 bases between them. The CDR3 reads CASSLTQQDTEAFF. CDR3 in DNA: TGTGCCAGCAGTTTAACACAACAGGACACTGAAGCTTTCTTT.

The table lists this clone with a count of one. The chain joins TRBV20-1 to TRBJ2-3; D gene ambiguous. Germline V gene sequence: CDR1 DFQATT, CDR2 SNEGSKA (reference sequence). The CDR3 loop spans 11 amino acids. The V end was cut by 6 bases, the J end by 10 bases, with 14 bases between. CDR3 in DNA: TGCAGTGCGCCTCTAGTTGAAGCGCAGTATTTT. As protein: CSAPLVEAQYF.

In DNA, the CDR3 is TGTGCCACCAGCAGCCATAATCAGCCCCAGCATTTT. Translation: CATSSHNQPQHF. V gene TRBV15 combines with J gene TRBJ1-5; D call uncertain. The germline gives CDR1 LNHNV, CDR2 YYDKDF (reference sequence). V was shortened by 3 bases and J by 4 bases, with 4 bases between the two germline ends. There are 12 residues in the CDR3. Drawing the rest from reference TRBV15 and TRBJ1-5, the complete variable domain is DAMVIQNPRYQVTQFGKPVTLSCSQTLNHNVMYWYQQKSSQAPKLLFHYYDKDFNNEADTPDNFQSRRPNTSFCFLDIRSPGLGDTAMYLCATSSHNQPQHFGDGTRLSIL.

The chain carries TRBV7-2 and TRBJ1-4; D possibly corresponds to TRBD1 (5 bases). The CDR3 length is 14 residues. Germline V lookup: CDR1 SGHTA, CDR2 FQGNSA. V was pared by 0 bases and J by 10 bases, with 12 bases between. The CDR3 bases are TGTGCCAGCAGCTTAGCCGGCTGGGGGGGAAAACTGTTTTTT. Protein product: CASSLAGWGGKLFF.

This sequence joins TRBV28 and TRBJ2-7; TRBD2 matches 14 bases. The V gene end was trimmed by 5 bases and the J gene end by 4 bases; junction bases not matched to a gene: 4. The CDR3 has 15 residues. Germline V gives CDR1 MDHEN, CDR2 SYDVKM. The CDR3 sequence: CASSRTSGRFYEQYF. The DNA for the CDR3 is TGTGCCAGCAGTAGGACTAGCGGGAGGTTTTACGAGCAGTACTTC.

The rearrangement joins TRBV21-1 to TRBJ2-7; no check of the table's D call, TRBD1, against the DNA was made. TRBV21-1 is shown as a pseudogene. The CDR3 spans 17 residues. DNA of the CDR3: TGTGCCAGCAGCAAATTTTGGGTGTTCAACAGGGCCTACGAGCAGTACTTC. Translation gives CASSKFWVFNRAYEQYF.

The chain is built from TRBV5-1 and TRBJ2-1; 7 bases fit TRBD2. Germline CDR1 reads SGHRS; CDR2 reads YFSETQ. The J segment lost 0 bases and the V segment lost 5 bases, leaving 5 bases of the junction unmatched. This CDR3 comprises 15 residues. The CDR3, as DNA: TGCGCCAGCAGACAGCGGGGCTTCTCCTACAATGAGCAGTTCTTC. It is translated as CASRQRGFSYNEQFF.

The chain joins TRBV5-3 to TRBJ1-1; 7 positions agree with TRBD1. TRBV5-3 is annotated as an ORF whose role is uncertain. V shed 0 bases and J 1 base; nucleotides not matched to a gene: 0. The CDR3 is made up of 14 amino acids. CDR3 in DNA: TGTGCCAGAAGCTTGGACAGGGGGAACACTGAAGCTTTCTTT. It is translated as CARSLDRGNTEAFF.

The chain carries TRBV4-3 and TRBJ2-1; 10 bases match TRBD2. Germline-derived CDR1 and CDR2 are LGHNA and YSLEER. The CDR3 extends over 18 amino acids. J was trimmed by 4 bases and V by 0 bases; bases with no gene match: 9. DNA for the CDR3: TGCGCCAGCAGCCAAGACAATAGCGGGAGGCTCCTTTACAATGAGCAGTTCTTC. It encodes CASSQDNSGRLLYNEQFF.

The chain joins TRBV6-6 to TRBJ2-1, with D perhaps matching TRBD1 (6 bases). Germline CDR1 MNHNY, CDR2 SVGAGI (reference sequence). Trimming pared 0 bases from V and 13 bases from J, leaving 19 bases between. The CDR3 loop spans 15 amino acids. CDR3 amino acids: CASSYSTGFDWTQFF. The CDR3 nucleotides read TGTGCCAGCAGTTACTCCACAGGGTTCGACTGGACTCAGTTCTTC.

The chain links TRBV5-4 to TRBJ1-2, with D perhaps matching TRBD1 (5 bases). V was pared by 0 bases and J by 0 bases, with 15 bases between. CDR3 length: 17 amino acids. The germline CDR1 and CDR2 sequences are SGHNT and YYREEE (reference sequence). CDR3 DNA: TGTGCCAGCAGCTTGGAAGGGGCCGGACGGGCTAACTATGGCTACACCTTC. This sequence encodes CASSLEGAGRANYGYTF.

This chain connects TRBV6-5 to TRBJ1-5; TRBD1 might be the D (6 bases). V lost 2 bases to trimming and J lost 6 bases, with 11 bases between them. CDR1 and CDR2 from the germline V gene are MNHEY and SVGAGI. There are 14 residues in the CDR3. The CDR3 loop reads CASSYTAGAQPQHF. CDR3 nucleotide sequence: TGTGCCAGCAGTTACACTGCGGGGGCTCAGCCCCAGCATTTT.

The genes are TRBV5-1 and TRBJ1-6; D possibly corresponds to TRBD1 (6 bases). CDR1 is SGHRS, CDR2 YFSETQ, per germline. This CDR3 has 14 residues. V was trimmed by 2 bases and J by 7 bases, leaving 10 bases between them. CDR3 protein: CASSFGGANSPLHF. The DNA of the CDR3 is TGCGCCAGCAGCTTTGGGGGCGCCAATTCACCCCTCCACTTT. The whole variable domain, filled in from reference TRBV5-1 and TRBJ1-6, reads KAGVTQTPRYLIKTRGQQVTLSCSPISGHRSVSWYQQTPGQGLQFLFEYFSETQRNKGNFPGRFSGRQFSNSRSEMNVSTLELGDSALYLCASSFGGANSPLHFGNGTRLTVT.

V and J are TRBV9 and TRBJ2-1, with 8 bases identical to TRBD2. Germline V gene data show CDR1 as SGDLS and CDR2 as YYNGEE. The CDR3 has 15 amino acids. V gave up 0 bases and J gave up 10 bases; unmatched junction bases: 9. CDR3 amino acids: CASSVGLAGGGEQFF. The CDR3 DNA reads as TGTGCCAGCAGCGTAGGACTAGCCGGCGGGGGGGAGCAGTTCTTC.

The chain employs TRBV2 and TRBJ2-3; possible D gene TRBD2, 7 bases. The germline gives CDR1 SNHLY, CDR2 FYNNEI. The CDR3 spans 15 residues. V was shortened by 8 bases and J by 7 bases, with 22 bases between the two germline ends. CDR3 coding DNA: TGTGCCAGCCGGGGAGGGGGGAGTGAATGGTATACGCAGTATTTT. Its translation: CASRGGGSEWYTQYF.